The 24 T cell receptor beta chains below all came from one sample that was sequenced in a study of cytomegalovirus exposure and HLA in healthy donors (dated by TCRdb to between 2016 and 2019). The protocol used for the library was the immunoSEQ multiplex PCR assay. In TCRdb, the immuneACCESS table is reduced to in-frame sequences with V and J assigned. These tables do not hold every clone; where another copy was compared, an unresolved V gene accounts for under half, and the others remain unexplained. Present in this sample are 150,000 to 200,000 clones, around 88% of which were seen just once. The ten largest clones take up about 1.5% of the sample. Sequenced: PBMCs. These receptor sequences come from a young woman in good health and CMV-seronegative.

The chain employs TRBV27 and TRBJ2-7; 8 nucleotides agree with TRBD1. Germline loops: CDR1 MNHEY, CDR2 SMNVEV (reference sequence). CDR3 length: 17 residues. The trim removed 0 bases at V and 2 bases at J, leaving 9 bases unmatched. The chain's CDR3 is CASSLSKSDRAPYEQYF. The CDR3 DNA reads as TGTGCCAGCAGTTTATCGAAGTCGGACAGGGCCCCCTACGAGCAGTACTTC.

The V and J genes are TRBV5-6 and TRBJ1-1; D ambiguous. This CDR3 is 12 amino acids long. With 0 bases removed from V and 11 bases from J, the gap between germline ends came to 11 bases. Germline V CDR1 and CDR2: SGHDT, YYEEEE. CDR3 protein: CASSLEGGKAFF. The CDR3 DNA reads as TGTGCCAGCAGCTTGGAAGGAGGGAAGGCTTTCTTT.

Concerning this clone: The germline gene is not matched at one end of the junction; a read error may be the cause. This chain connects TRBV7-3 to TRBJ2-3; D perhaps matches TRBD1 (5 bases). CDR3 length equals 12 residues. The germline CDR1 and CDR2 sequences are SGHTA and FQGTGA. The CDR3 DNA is TGTGCCAGCAGCTTAACGGGGCGGAGAATGAATTTT. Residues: CASSLTGRRMNF.

In DNA form, the CDR3 reads TGTGCCAGCAGTGAAAGCCAACTAGCGGGGGGGCGTGGTGAGCAGTTCTTC. It translates to CASSESQLAGGRGEQFF. The chain has TRBV2 and TRBJ2-1, with 13 bases fitting TRBD2. Germline values: CDR1 SNHLY, CDR2 FYNNEI. V shed 2 bases and J 9 bases; nucleotides not matched to a gene: 10. The CDR3 is 17 amino acids. Supplemented by reference TRBV2 and TRBJ2-1, the full variable domain reads EPEVTQTPSHQVTQMGQEVILRCVPISNHLYFYWYRQILGQKVEFLVSFYNNEISEKSEIFDDQFSVERPDGSNFTLKIRSTKLEDSAMYFCASSESQLAGGRGEQFFGPGTRLTVL.

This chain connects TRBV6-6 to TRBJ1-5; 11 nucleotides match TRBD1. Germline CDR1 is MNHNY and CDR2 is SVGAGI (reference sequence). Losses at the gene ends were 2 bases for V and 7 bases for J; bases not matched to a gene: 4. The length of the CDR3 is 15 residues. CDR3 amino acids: CASSYAGQGEQPQHF. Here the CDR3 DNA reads TGTGCCAGCAGTTACGCGGGACAGGGGGAACAGCCCCAGCATTTT.

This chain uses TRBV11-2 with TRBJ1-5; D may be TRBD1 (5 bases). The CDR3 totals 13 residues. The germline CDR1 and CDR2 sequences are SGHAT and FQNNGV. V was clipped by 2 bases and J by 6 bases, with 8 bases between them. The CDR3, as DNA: TGTGCCAGCAGCTTAAGGGGTGGTCAGCCCCAGCATTTT. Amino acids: CASSLRGGQPQHF.

CDR3 in amino acids: CASSLAAGAAVNEQFF. CDR3 bases: TGTGCCAGCAGCTTAGCCGCAGGGGCTGCGGTCAATGAGCAGTTCTTC. This chain links TRBV11-3 with TRBJ2-1; TRBD1 might be the D (6 bases). The ends were cut back, 1 base at V and 6 bases at J, with 16 bases in the middle. Germline V lookup: CDR1 SGHNT, CDR2 YENEEA. The CDR3 contains 16 residues.

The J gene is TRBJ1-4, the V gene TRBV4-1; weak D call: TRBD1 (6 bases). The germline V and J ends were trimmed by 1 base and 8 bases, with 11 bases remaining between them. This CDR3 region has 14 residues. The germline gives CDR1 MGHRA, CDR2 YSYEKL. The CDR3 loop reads CASSQAPGDEKLFF. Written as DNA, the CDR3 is TGCGCCAGCAGCCAAGCCCCAGGGGACGAAAAACTGTTTTTT.

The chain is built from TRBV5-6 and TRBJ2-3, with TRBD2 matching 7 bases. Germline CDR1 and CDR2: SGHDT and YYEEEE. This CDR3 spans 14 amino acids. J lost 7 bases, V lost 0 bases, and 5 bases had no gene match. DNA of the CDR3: TGTGCCAGCAGCTTGGGGGAGGGCAGGAATACGCAGTATTTT. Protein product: CASSLGEGRNTQYF.

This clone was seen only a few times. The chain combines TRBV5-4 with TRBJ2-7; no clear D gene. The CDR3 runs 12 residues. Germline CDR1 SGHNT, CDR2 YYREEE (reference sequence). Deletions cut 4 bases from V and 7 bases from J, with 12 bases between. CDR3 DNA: TGTGCCAGCAGCCCGGGTGGGTTGGAGCAGTACTTC. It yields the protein CASSPGGLEQYF.

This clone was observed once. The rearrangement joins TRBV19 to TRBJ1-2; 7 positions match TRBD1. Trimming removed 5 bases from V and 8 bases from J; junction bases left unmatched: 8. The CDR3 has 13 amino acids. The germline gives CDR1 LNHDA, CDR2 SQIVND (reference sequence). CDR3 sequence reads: CASSPTGPVGYTF. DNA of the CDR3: TGTGCCAGTAGTCCGACAGGGCCCGTAGGCTACACCTTC.

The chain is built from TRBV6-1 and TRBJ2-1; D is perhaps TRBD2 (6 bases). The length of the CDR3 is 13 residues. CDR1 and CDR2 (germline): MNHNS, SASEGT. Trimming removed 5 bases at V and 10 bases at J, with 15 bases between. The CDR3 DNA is TGTGCCAGCAGTTTACTAGCCACTGGGGAGCAGTTCTTC. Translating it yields CASSLLATGEQFF.

The CDR3 sequence: CASISGTVAFF. The CDR3 nucleotides read TGTGCCAGCATTTCCGGGACTGTGGCTTTCTTT. The chain combines TRBV6-1 with TRBJ1-1; D may be TRBD1 (5 bases). The V gene lost 7 bases and the J gene lost 11 bases, with 14 bases spanning the gap. There are 11 residues in the CDR3. CDR1 MNHNS and CDR2 SASEGT come from the germline V gene.

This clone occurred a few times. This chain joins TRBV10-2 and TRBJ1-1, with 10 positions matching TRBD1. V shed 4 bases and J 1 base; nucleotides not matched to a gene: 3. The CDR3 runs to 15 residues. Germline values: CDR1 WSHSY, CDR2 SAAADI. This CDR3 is CASSARDRGNTEAFF. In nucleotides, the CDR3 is TGCGCCAGCAGTGCTAGGGACAGGGGGAACACTGAAGCTTTCTTT.

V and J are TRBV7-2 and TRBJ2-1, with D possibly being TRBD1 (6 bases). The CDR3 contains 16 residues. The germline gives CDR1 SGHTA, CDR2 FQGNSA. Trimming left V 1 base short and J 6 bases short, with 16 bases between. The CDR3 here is CASSLVGAGVGNEQFF. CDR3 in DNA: TGTGCCAGCAGCTTAGTAGGTGCAGGGGTGGGCAATGAGCAGTTCTTC.

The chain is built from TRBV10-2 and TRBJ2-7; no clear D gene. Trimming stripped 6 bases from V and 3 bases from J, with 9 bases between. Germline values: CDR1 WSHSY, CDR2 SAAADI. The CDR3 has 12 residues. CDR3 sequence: CASSHRIYEQYF. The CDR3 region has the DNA TGCGCCAGCAGCCACAGAATCTACGAGCAGTACTTC.

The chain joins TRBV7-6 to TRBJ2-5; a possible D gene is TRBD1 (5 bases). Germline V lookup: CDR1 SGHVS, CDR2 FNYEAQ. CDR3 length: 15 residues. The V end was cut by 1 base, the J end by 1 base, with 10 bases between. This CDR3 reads CASSLEGRSQETQYF. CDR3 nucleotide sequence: TGTGCCAGCAGCTTAGAGGGGCGTTCCCAAGAGACCCAGTACTTC. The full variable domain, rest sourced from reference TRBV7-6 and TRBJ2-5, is GAGVSQSPRYKVTKRGQDVALRCDPISGHVSLYWYRQALGQGPEFLTYFNYEAQQDKSGLPNDRFSAERPEGSISTLTIQRTEQRDSAMYRCASSLEGRSQETQYFGPGTRLLVL.

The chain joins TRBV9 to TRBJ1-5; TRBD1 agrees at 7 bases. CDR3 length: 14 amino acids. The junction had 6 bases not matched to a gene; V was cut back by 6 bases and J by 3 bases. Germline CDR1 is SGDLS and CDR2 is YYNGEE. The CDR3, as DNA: TGTGCCAGCAACTCCAGGGGGTCCAATCAGCCCCAGCATTTT. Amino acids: CASNSRGSNQPQHF.

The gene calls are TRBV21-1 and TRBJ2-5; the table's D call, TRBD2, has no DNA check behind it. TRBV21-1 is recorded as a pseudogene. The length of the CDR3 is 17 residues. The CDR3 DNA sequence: TGTGCCAGCAGCAAGGTCCGACTCATTAGCCCGCAAGAGACCCAGTACTTC. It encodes CASSKVRLISPQETQYF.

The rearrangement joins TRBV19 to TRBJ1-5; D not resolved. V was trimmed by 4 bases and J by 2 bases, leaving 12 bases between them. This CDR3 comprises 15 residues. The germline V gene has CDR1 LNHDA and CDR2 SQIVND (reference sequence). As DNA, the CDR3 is TGTGCCAGTAGTAAAGCACAGAGGGGCAATCAGCCCCAGCATTTT. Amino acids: CASSKAQRGNQPQHF.

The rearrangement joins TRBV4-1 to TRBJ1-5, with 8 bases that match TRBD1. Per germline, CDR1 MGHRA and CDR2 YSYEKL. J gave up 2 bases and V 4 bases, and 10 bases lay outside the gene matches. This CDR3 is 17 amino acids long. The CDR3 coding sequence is TGCGCCAGCAGCCCGAATACAGGGGGTTCGGGCAATCAGCCCCAGCATTTT. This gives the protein CASSPNTGGSGNQPQHF.

The CDR3 nucleotides read TGTGCCAGCAGCTTAGGTCGGGACAGAAACTACGAGCAGTACTTC. It encodes CASSLGRDRNYEQYF. The chain combines TRBV7-2 with TRBJ2-7; 7 bases are shared with TRBD1. CDR1 and CDR2 (germline): SGHTA, FQGNSA. The junction had 6 bases not matched to a gene; V was cut back by 1 base and J by 3 bases. The CDR3 has 15 amino acids.

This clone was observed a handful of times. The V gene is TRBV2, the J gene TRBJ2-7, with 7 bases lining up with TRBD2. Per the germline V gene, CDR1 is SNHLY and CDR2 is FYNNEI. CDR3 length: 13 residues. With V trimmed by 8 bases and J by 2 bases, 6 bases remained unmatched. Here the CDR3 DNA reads TGTGCCAGCGCGACTAGCTCCACCTACGAGCAGTACTTC. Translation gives CASATSSTYEQYF.

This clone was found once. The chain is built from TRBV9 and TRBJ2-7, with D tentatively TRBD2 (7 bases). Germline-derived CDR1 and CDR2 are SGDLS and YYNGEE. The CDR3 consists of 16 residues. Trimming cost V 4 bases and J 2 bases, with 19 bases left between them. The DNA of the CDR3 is TGTGCCAGCAGCCTCCTTGGGGGGGCGAGAACCTACGAGCAGTACTTC. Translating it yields CASSLLGGARTYEQYF. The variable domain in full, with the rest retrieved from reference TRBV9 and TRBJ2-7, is DSGVTQTPKHLITATGQRVTLRCSPRSGDLSVYWYQQSLDQGLQFLIQYYNGEERAKGNILERFSAQQFPDLHSELNLSSLELGDSALYFCASSLLGGARTYEQYFGPGTRLTVT.